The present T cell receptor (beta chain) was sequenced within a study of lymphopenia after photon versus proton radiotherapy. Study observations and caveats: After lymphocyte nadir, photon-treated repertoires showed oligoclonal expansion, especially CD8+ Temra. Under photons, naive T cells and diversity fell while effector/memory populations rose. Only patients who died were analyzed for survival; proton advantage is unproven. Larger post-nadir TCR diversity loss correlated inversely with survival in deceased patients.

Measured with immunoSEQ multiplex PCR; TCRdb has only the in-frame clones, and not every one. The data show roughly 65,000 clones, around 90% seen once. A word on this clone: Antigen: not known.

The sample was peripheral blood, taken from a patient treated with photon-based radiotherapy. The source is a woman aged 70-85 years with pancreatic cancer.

CDR3 bases: TGTGCCAGCAGCTTGACAGGGGGCCGCTCTGGAAACACCATATATTTT. It codes for CASSLTGGRSGNTIYF. J is TRBJ1-3 and V is TRBV5-5, with 9 bases identical to TRBD1. Trimming at V came to 1 base and at J to 0 bases, leaving 2 bases not matched to a gene. The CDR3 has 16 residues. Germline V gives CDR1 SGHKS, CDR2 YYEKEE (reference sequence).